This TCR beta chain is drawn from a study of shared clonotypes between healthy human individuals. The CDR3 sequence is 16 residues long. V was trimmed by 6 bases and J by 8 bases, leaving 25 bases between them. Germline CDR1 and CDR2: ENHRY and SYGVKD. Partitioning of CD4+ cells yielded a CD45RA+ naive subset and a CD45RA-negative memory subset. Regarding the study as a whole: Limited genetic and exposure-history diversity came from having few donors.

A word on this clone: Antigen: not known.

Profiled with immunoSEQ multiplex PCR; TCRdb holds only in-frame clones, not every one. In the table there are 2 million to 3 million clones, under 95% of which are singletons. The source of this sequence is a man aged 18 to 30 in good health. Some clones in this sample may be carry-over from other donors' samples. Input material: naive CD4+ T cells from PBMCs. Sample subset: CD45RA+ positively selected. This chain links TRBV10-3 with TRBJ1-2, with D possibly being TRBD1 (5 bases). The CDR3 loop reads CAIRSPLTDRYAGYTF. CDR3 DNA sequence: TGTGCCATCAGGTCTCCGTTGACAGACCGCTATGCAGGCTACACCTTC.